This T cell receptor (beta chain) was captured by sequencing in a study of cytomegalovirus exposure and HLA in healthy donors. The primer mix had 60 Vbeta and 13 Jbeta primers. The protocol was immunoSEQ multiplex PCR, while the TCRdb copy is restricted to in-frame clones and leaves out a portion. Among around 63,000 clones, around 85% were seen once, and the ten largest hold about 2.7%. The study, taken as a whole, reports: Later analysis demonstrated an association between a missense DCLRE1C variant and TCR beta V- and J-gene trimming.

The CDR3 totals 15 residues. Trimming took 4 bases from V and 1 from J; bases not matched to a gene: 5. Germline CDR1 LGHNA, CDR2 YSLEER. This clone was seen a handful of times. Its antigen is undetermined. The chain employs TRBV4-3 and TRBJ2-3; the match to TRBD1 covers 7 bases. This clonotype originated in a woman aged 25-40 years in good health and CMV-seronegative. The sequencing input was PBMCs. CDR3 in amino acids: CASSRDTGGTDTQYF. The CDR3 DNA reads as TGCGCCAGCAGCCGGGACACAGGGGGCACAGATACGCAGTATTTT.